The clone carrying this T cell receptor (beta chain) was recorded a few times. Its antigen is unidentified. This sample stems from a study of T cell repertoires in cytomegalovirus infection. Looking at the study overall: The public TCR beta signatures pointed to both CMV infection and matching HLA type.

TCRdb re-derived calls from the reads in MiXCR, one entry per CDR3 protein. The table lists 630,000 or so distinct CDR3 sequences, 24% of them singletons. Study observations and caveats: Accumulated public TCR beta family frequency recognized individuals carrying CMV together with the relevant HLA. CMV-specific TCR beta clonotypes restricted by HLA-C were the ones dominating the ex vivo response.

The source of this sequence is a human donor in good health (CMV status not recorded). Some clones in this sample may be carry-over from other donors' samples. Material for sequencing was CD8+ T cells from PBMCs.

The CDR3 region has the DNA TGTGCCAGCAGCGGGCCCGAGACAGGGGACGAGCAGTACTTC. Protein product: CASSGPETGDEQYF. This chain links TRBV2 with TRBJ2-7; 8 nucleotides line up with TRBD1. This CDR3 has 14 residues. Looked up from germline, CDR1 is SNHLY and CDR2 is FYNNEI. Trimming cost V 6 bases and J 5 bases; bases outside gene matches: 9.